This T cell receptor beta chain was identified in a study of blood T cell repertoires in COVID-19 (dated by TCRdb to 2020 to 2022). For the wider study: The collaborator samples originated in the United States, Italy and Spain and spanned the acute and convalescent phases of COVID-19. The material from the prospective study consisted of cDNA or gDNA derived from T cells, B-cell-depleted T cells, or PBMCs. The dataset comprised deeply sampled blood TCRbeta repertoires from subjects exposed to, actively infected with, or recovered from COVID-19. The repertoires were made available in a free public database intended to serve as a resource for research on the immune response to SARS-CoV-2. The samples were drawn from the first 160 participants of the ongoing ImmuneRACE study and from under 1,500 subjects provided by 6 global collaborators. Sample metadata almost always included a de-identified subject ID, COVID-19 status, age in years and sex. Where HLA class I and class II types were available, the types were taken from metadata supplied by the sample provider, not from assay-based typing.

The full study reports these points: How much clinical and demographic metadata was included differed by source and by participant, and the metadata was provided uncurated.

With respect to this clone: What this receptor recognizes is not known. No clone much larger than this one lies a single base away; base qualities are absent.

Based on the germline V gene, the CDR1 and CDR2 sequences are MNHEY and SVGAGI. The CDR3 starts with the cysteine, ends with the phenylalanine, and has 14 residues. The entry retains the CDR3 DNA only, 42 bases that are in frame from base 1. Trimming takes 4 bases from V and 0 bases from J, and the germline ends sit 9 bases apart. TCRbeta CDR3 regions were amplified from genomic DNA by means of the immunoSEQ Assay, a bias-controlled multiplex PCR. Turning to the authors' computational methods: The number of nucleated cells in each sample was estimated from the amplification of reference gene primers within the assay. To quantify the absolute abundance of each unique TCRbeta CDR3 rearrangement, sequence reads were collapsed and filtered. For each sample, productive Simpson clonality was calculated as the square root of Simpson's diversity index over productive rearrangements. This is the immuneACCESS table as TCRdb keeps it, with only in-frame sequences that have V and J called. A part of the clones is gone; compared with another copy, unresolved V genes explain less than half, and the rest is unexplained. The V and J calls and clone size are taken from that table; D and trimming were inferred from the DNA. Within this sample are 300,000 to 350,000 clones, with about 92% of them counted one time only. The ten largest account for under 5% of the sample.

In Seattle, one collaborating source enrolled patients while the infection was active and tracked those patients longitudinally over the course of disease. Whole blood was collected in K2EDTA tubes by collaborating institutions according to the institutions' own protocols. For TCRbeta analysis, collaborator samples were shipped as frozen whole blood, as isolated PBMCs, or as DNA extracted from either sample type. The rearrangement combines TRBV6-5 with TRBJ1-1; perhaps TRBD1 is the D gene, with 6 bases matching. The sequenced sample consisted of peripheral blood. The sequence was collected from a woman aged 55-70 years with COVID-19, enrolled during active disease. In nucleotides, the sequence is TGTGCCAGCAGTTGGACAGTCATGAACACTGAAGCTTTCTTT. The translation is CASSWTVMNTEAFF.